This TCR beta chain was captured by sequencing in a study of blood T cells in healthy people across ages. General observations from the study: Diversity estimated from one million T cells was considered an underestimate. Roughly linearly, TCR beta diversity per million T cells fell as age increased. Any conclusive comparison of naive versus antigen-experienced cells was prevented by using unsorted PBMCs.

Alongside a J-beta primer mix, a sample-barcoded 5' primer served in a second PCR lasting roughly 6 to 11 cycles. MiXCR, run by TCRdb on the 5' RACE reads, gives a single entry per CDR3 protein. This table holds roughly 730,000 distinct CDR3 sequences, approximately 60% found once. As regards this clonotype: The antigen is undetermined.

Staff drew about 10 milliliters of peripheral blood from each donor. Sequenced material: blood. This TCR was recovered from a man aged 40-50 years in good health.

The CDR3 is CSARDMDRSSTDTQYF. The CDR3 DNA reads as TGCAGTGCTAGAGATATGGACAGGTCGAGCACAGATACGCAGTATTTT. V is TRBV20-1 and J is TRBJ2-3; 7 bases map to TRBD1. V was pared by 0 bases and J by 0 bases, with 6 bases of the junction left unmatched. The length of the CDR3 is 16 residues. The germline V gene encodes CDR1 DFQATT and CDR2 SNEGSKA (reference sequence).